What follows are 16 T cell receptor beta chains derived from one specimen sequenced in a study of blood T cell repertoires in COVID-19. Produced via immunoSEQ multiplex PCR; TCRdb's table is partial and in-frame only. Of more than 55,000 clones detected, almost 95% appear once; the ten largest clones hold roughly 4.2%. Sequencing was carried out using peripheral blood. All receptors come from a man in his fifties with active COVID-19.

This clone was seen only once. The rearrangement links TRBV3-1 (or the pseudogene TRBV3-2) to TRBJ2-5; a weak D match, TRBD2 (5 bases). Germline CDR1 reads LGHDT; CDR2 reads YNNKEL (reference sequence). The CDR3 length is 16 residues. V lost 9 bases, J lost 1 base, and 21 bases lay in between. The CDR3 loop is CASFQSGATTQETQYF. In nucleotides, the CDR3 is TGTGCCAGTTTTCAGAGCGGAGCGACCACCCAAGAGACCCAGTACTTC.

V and J are TRBV6-1 and TRBJ2-2; tentative D call: TRBD1 (5 bases). Germline V lookup: CDR1 MNHNS, CDR2 SASEGT. CDR3 length: 14 residues. Trimming pared 2 bases from V and 6 bases from J, leaving 10 bases between. In nucleotides, the CDR3 is TGTGCCAGCAGTGAAAGGGGAAGGGCCGGGGAGCTGTTTTTT. Its protein is CASSERGRAGELFF.

V and J are TRBV19 and TRBJ1-5, with D perhaps TRBD1 (6 bases). The CDR3 spans 16 residues. V was cut by 3 bases and J by 4 bases, with 16 bases left in between. Germline values: CDR1 LNHDA, CDR2 SQIVND (reference sequence). The CDR3 DNA reads TGTGCCAGTAGTATCCTCTACAGGGTGGGAAATCAGCCCCAGCATTTT. This gives the protein CASSILYRVGNQPQHF.

The V and J genes are TRBV5-6 and TRBJ1-5; possibly TRBD1 for D (6 bases). V was pared by 4 bases and J by 0 bases, with 11 bases between. The CDR3 length is 15 residues. CDR1 and CDR2 from the germline V gene are SGHDT and YYEEEE. The CDR3 loop reads CASSEGQYSNQPQHF. The CDR3 DNA is TGTGCCAGCAGCGAAGGACAGTATAGCAATCAGCCCCAGCATTTT.

The chain couples TRBV25-1 to TRBJ1-5, with TRBD1 matching over 9 bases. V shed 4 bases and J 2 bases; nucleotides not matched to a gene: 3. Per germline, CDR1 MGHDK and CDR2 SYGVNS. The CDR3 consists of 15 residues. As DNA, the CDR3 is TGTGCCAGCAGTGGGGACAGGGCCGGCAATCAGCCCCAGCATTTT. The encoded protein is CASSGDRAGNQPQHF.

The rearrangement links TRBV3-1 (or the pseudogene TRBV3-2) to TRBJ1-2; D remains unclear. Germline-derived CDR1 and CDR2 are LGHDT and YNNKEL (reference sequence). The CDR3 consists of 15 residues. Deletions cut 4 bases from V and 7 bases from J, with 19 bases between. Here the CDR3 DNA reads TGTGCCAGCAGCCCTGGAGAGGCCAGAGCGACTGGCTACACCTTC. This codes for CASSPGEARATGYTF.

The chain carries TRBV3-1 (or the pseudogene TRBV3-2) and TRBJ2-5; TRBD1 might be the D (6 bases). V shed 4 bases and J shed 2 bases, with 17 bases lying between them. Germline V gives CDR1 LGHDT, CDR2 YNNKEL (reference sequence). This CDR3 has 16 amino acids. The CDR3 nucleotides are TGTGCCAGCAGCCCCTTAGGGGGAGAGGTTCAAGAGACCCAGTACTTC. Amino acids: CASSPLGGEVQETQYF.

Note on this clone: A read error may produce the germline difference seen at one junction end. V is TRBV6-1 and J is TRBJ2-5, with no clear D. Germline assignment: CDR1 MNHNS and CDR2 SASEGT. This CDR3 spans 14 amino acids. The CDR3 region is CASSEGLLQETQYF. The CDR3 DNA is TGTGCCAGCAGCGAAGGGCTCCTCCAAGAGACCCAGTACTTC.

The chain combines TRBV14 with TRBJ1-5; D might be TRBD1 (5 bases). The length of the CDR3 is 13 residues. Trimming cost V 4 bases and J 6 bases, with 10 bases left between them. Looked up from germline, CDR1 is SGHDN and CDR2 is FVKESK. CDR3 sequence: CASSPGGTQPQHF. The CDR3 DNA reads as TGTGCCAGCAGCCCCGGGGGAACTCAGCCCCAGCATTTT.

This clone has just one count. The DNA of the CDR3 is TGCGCCAGCAGCTACGGACAGGGGGAGACGCTCTCTGGAAACACCATATATTTT. Its translation is CASSYGQGETLSGNTIYF. This chain connects TRBV5-1 to TRBJ1-3, with TRBD1 matching 10 bases. The J segment lost 0 bases and the V segment lost 3 bases, leaving 9 bases of the junction unmatched. The germline CDR1 and CDR2 sequences are SGHRS and YFSETQ. The CDR3 runs 18 residues. The full variable domain, completed using reference TRBV5-1 and TRBJ1-3, is KAGVTQTPRYLIKTRGQQVTLSCSPISGHRSVSWYQQTPGQGLQFLFEYFSETQRNKGNFPGRFSGRQFSNSRSEMNVSTLELGDSALYLCASSYGQGETLSGNTIYFGEGSWLTVV.

J is TRBJ2-1 and V is TRBV6-1, with 8 positions matching TRBD1. The V gene's germline CDR1 is MNHNS and CDR2 SASEGT. This CDR3 contains 15 residues. J was trimmed by 4 bases and V by 2 bases; bases with no gene match: 4. The CDR3 loop is CASSEFGQGYNEQFF. CDR3 nucleotides: TGTGCCAGCAGTGAATTTGGACAGGGTTACAATGAGCAGTTCTTC.

The chain is built from TRBV5-5 and TRBJ2-2, with TRBD2 matching 8 bases. Germline V lookup: CDR1 SGHKS, CDR2 YYEKEE (reference sequence). The CDR3 has 16 amino acids. V dropped 0 bases and J dropped 4; count of bases not matched to a gene: 5. For the CDR3, the DNA is TGTGCCAGCAGCTTGGGGAGCGGGAGAGGCACCGGGGAGCTGTTTTTT. It translates to CASSLGSGRGTGELFF.

V usage is TRBV9 and J usage is TRBJ1-2; 7 bases fit TRBD1. With V trimmed by 4 bases and J by 4 bases, 10 bases remained unmatched. CDR3 length: 15 amino acids. Germline loops: CDR1 SGDLS, CDR2 YYNGEE. CDR3 sequence reads: CASSPQGGFGYGYTF. The CDR3 bases are TGTGCCAGCAGCCCTCAGGGGGGATTCGGCTATGGCTACACCTTC.

The chain uses TRBV4-3 and TRBJ2-7; TRBD1 aligns across 7 bases. The germline V gene has CDR1 LGHNA and CDR2 YSLEER. The CDR3 is 14 residues long. V gave up 4 bases and J gave up 3 bases; unmatched junction bases: 6. The CDR3 region has the DNA TGCGCCAGCAGCCGACGGACAGGATACTACGAGCAGTACTTC. Protein: CASSRRTGYYEQYF.

This chain uses TRBV7-3 with TRBJ2-1; perhaps TRBD1 as D (6 bases). The CDR3 totals 15 residues. V lost 6 bases and J 10 bases, leaving 22 bases between the germline ends. Per the germline V gene, CDR1 is SGHTA and CDR2 is FQGTGA. CDR3 protein: CASSLQGHGKGEQFF. The CDR3 nucleotides read TGTGCCAGCAGTCTCCAGGGGCACGGTAAGGGGGAGCAGTTCTTC.

This clone appeared a single time. The genes are TRBV5-6 and TRBJ2-1, with 7 bases matching TRBD1. The CDR3 has 14 amino acids. V lost 5 bases, J lost 7 bases, and 9 bases stayed unmatched. Germline values: CDR1 SGHDT, CDR2 YYEEEE. CDR3 nucleotide sequence: TGTGCCAGCAGACGACAGGGAACCATAAATGAGCAGTTCTTC. Residues: CASRRQGTINEQFF.